The rows below give T cell receptor beta chains drawn from one sample of a study of T cell repertoires in cytomegalovirus infection. MiXCR, run by TCRdb on the reads, gives a single entry per CDR3 protein. This sample has about 450,000 distinct CDR3 sequences, with 31% found just once. The sequenced sample consisted of PBMCs. Receptors originate from a human donor in good health (CMV status not recorded). Some clones in this sample may be carry-over from other donors' samples. CDR3s include the opening cysteine and the closing phenylalanine or tryptophan. Fields, in order: V gene, CDR3 protein.

TRBV4-1	CASSQVGLAAGELFF
TRBV6-5	CASSPQGGVGNQPQHF
TRBV2	CASSDTDRGYGYTF
TRBV6-5	CATSGSTNYGYTF
TRBV7-2	CASSVGTARNEQFF
TRBV6-6	CASSYGGRGDYGYTF
TRBV12-3/TRBV12-4	CASSPGGLTTYEQYF
TRBV7-8	CASSGSGTGHTDTQYF
TRBV29-1	CSVTGNSYEQYF
TRBV6-6	CASSYLISNTEAFF
TRBV5-4	CASSLTGITGELFF
TRBV6-6	CASRSDINQPQHF
TRBV12-3/TRBV12-4	CASSLSRLAGDHYEQYF
TRBV5-1	CASSLDNGGTEAFF
TRBV12-3/TRBV12-4	CASCPTGQGDQPQHF
TRBV10-3	CAIAGTGGGYEQYF
TRBV20-1	CSARRAGPWGEQYF
TRBV7-9	CASSYEESIQYF
TRBV24-1	CATSAPGGSYGYTF
TRBV19	CASSSGVWEQFF
TRBV24-1	CATSDSKTGYSNQPQHF
TRBV29-1	CSVLRGQAYEQYF
TRBV27	CASSSGQGVPWRDTQYF
TRBV12-3/TRBV12-4	CASSLVKNEQYF
TRBV7-3	CASSLTGGSSPLHF
TRBV9	CASTPGQGYNEQFF
TRBV7-2	CASSLVGQGRNQPQHF
TRBV4-3	CASSQGRSTVNEKLFF
TRBV7-6	CASSFSPSGRYNEQFF
TRBV5-1	CASSLAPTGGNQPQHF
TRBV7-2	CASSLAPDSFSGNTISF
TRBV14	CASSQGQGSQTQYF
TRBV19	CASSHNPRGHRVSYNEQFF
TRBV2	CARRGAGLTFDYGYTF
TRBV19	CASTPGQGAYEQYF
TRBV5-5	CASSLNWDEQYF
TRBV10-3	CAISESGTEGGRQFF
TRBV19	CASKTLYQPQHF
TRBV5-1	CASSLLENSPLHF
TRBV19	CASSADRSSGNTIYF
TRBV5-8	CASSLQAWGNQPQHF
TRBV27	CASSHQGMDGYTF
TRBV6-2/TRBV6-3	CASSYGVGTSYEQYF
TRBV7-9	CASTSGRDAYEQYF
TRBV7-8	CASSLVASYSGNTIYF
TRBV5-1	CASSLAPRTNEAFF
TRBV6-1	CASSESQNSNQPQHF
TRBV20-1	CSARVWVADTEAFF
TRBV11-2	CASSTGTGGNLRF
TRBV6-9	CASENCPESPLHF
TRBV7-2	CASSLAGRAETQYF